This record looks at one T cell receptor beta chain sequence and its context. Its target antigen remains unknown. The record has no base qualities; no much larger clone is one base away. The run used an Illumina HiSeq 1500. The raw public reads went through TCRdb reprocessing: fastp at Q25, MiXCR clone calling, in-frame beta chains kept. Rows matching on CDR3 protein sequence are summarized as one entry with the most common DNA and genes. The sample table holds fewer than 900,000 distinct CDR3 sequences, of which 25% to 30% were seen once. The ten largest clones represent around 12% of the sample. The entry originates in a study of T cell repertoires in cytomegalovirus infection (dated by TCRdb to between 2019 and 2020). About the investigation overall: The peptide stimulations were aimed at well-studied HLA-B-restricted epitopes as well as recently identified HLA-C-restricted CMV epitopes, whose presentation resists viral immunomodulation. The HLA type of each donor mattered for the analysis, because public TCR beta signatures pointed to carriage of CMV infection along with the matching HLA type. General conclusions and limits of the study: In both this cohort and an independent cohort of some 350 donors, the cumulative frequency of public TCR beta family members distinguished carriers of CMV infection plus the relevant HLA type. The ex vivo response was dominated by HLA-C-restricted CMV-specific TCR beta clonotypes, which also provided the single most frequent clonotype in two of eight donors.

In light of the paper, this sample's treatment or condition label describes: in vitro stimulation with specific CMV peptide epitopes to enrich CMV-specific T cells. This TCR was recovered from a human donor in good health (CMV status not recorded). Some clones in this sample may be carry-over from other donors' samples. The sample consisted of cultured CD8+ T cells from PBMCs, taken from culture after CMV antigen stimulation.

The CDR3 has the sequence CASRAGGSTDTQYF. The nucleotides are TGTGCCAGCAGGGCGGGTGGCAGCACAGATACGCAGTATTTT. The sequence links TRBV27 to TRBJ2-3; tentative D gene TRBD2, with 5 bases matching. The V and J ends are trimmed by 6 bases and 0 bases, leaving 10 bases between them. The CDR3, cysteine through phenylalanine, is 14 amino acids long. Kept here is only the CDR3 DNA, which spans 42 bases and is read in frame from base 1. CDR1 MNHEY and CDR2 SMNVEV are derived from the germline V gene (reference sequence).